The T cell receptor beta chain under discussion was sequenced for a study of cytomegalovirus exposure and HLA in healthy donors. Study results and limitations: Fewer N-insertions (relative to the roughly 660-donor mean) were reportedly seen in an Asian-associated ancestry cluster in a later analysis. Among the sequence variants, a highly shared cluster was likely an artifact of sequencing. Common viral pathogens were later found to be apparently linked to several of the most significant clusters. Within a later analysis, the majority of CMV-associated TCR beta chains appeared HLA-restricted.

In the PCR, 60 Vbeta and 13 Jbeta primers were used. Generated by immunoSEQ multiplex PCR, the TCRdb table keeps only in-frame clones and is missing some. The profile shows about 200,000 clones, approximately 80% of them singletons. A word on this clone: What it recognizes is unknown.

This CDR3 contains 16 residues. Germline-derived CDR1 and CDR2 are SGHVS and FNYEAQ. The chain employs TRBV7-6 and TRBJ2-5; D unresolved. The closer fit of TRBJ2-7 to the DNA end suggests the J call may be wrong. The sample taken for sequencing was PBMCs. This clonotype was obtained from a girl between 2 and 10 years old in good health and CMV-seronegative. The CDR3 loop reads CASSLGIQAYSYEQYF. The CDR3 nucleotides read TGTGCCAGCAGCTTAGGAATTCAGGCCTACTCCTACGAGCAGTACTTC.